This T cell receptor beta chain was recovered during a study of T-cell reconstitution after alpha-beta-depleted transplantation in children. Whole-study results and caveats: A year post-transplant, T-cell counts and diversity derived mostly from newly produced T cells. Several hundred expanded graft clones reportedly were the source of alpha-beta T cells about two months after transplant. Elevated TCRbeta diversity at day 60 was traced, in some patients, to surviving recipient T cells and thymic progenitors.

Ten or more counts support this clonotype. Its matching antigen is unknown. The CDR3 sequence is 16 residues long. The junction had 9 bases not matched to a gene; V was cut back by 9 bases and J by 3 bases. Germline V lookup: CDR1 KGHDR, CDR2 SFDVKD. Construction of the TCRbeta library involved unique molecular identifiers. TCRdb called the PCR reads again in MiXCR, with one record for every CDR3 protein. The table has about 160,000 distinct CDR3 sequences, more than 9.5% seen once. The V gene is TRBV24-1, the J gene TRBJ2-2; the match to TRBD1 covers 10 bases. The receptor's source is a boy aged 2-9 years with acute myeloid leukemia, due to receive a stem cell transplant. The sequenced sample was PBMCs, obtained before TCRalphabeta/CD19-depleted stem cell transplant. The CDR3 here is CATPGRQGAYTGELFF. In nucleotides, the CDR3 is TGTGCCACCCCAGGGCGACAGGGGGCGTACACCGGGGAGCTGTTTTTT.